Described below is a single T cell receptor beta chain sequence and its context. Its target is unknown. The source of the sample is a study of Graves' ophthalmopathy and Graves' hyperthyroidism. Across the whole study: No progression to ophthalmopathy over 18 months defined stable hyperthyroidism.

Findings and limits, study-wide: A majority of expanded thyroid clonotypes exceeding 0.001 frequency were likewise present in blood.

RNA transcripts yielded amplified TCR beta CDR3 regions. Amplification began with first-round RT-PCR using HTBI primers, then second-round multiplex PCR was performed. TCRdb used MiXCR to reprocess the multiplex PCR reads, holding one entry per CDR3 protein. This table holds over a million distinct CDR3 sequences, about two fifths found once. The germline V and J ends were trimmed by 8 bases and 4 bases, with 15 bases remaining between them. Germline CDR1 and CDR2: SGHRS and YFSETQ. CDR3 length equals 14 residues. Aged 18 to 65, hyperthyroidism patients had new diagnoses of under 2 months' duration. This receptor was taken from an adult man with Graves' hyperthyroidism. The chain employs TRBV5-1 and TRBJ2-2, with D tentatively TRBD1 (5 bases). Sequenced sample: peripheral blood or thyroid tissue (not recorded which). The CDR3 here is CASYSGLTTGELFF. The DNA for the CDR3 is TGCGCCAGTTACTCAGGGCTTACCACCGGGGAGCTGTTTTTT.